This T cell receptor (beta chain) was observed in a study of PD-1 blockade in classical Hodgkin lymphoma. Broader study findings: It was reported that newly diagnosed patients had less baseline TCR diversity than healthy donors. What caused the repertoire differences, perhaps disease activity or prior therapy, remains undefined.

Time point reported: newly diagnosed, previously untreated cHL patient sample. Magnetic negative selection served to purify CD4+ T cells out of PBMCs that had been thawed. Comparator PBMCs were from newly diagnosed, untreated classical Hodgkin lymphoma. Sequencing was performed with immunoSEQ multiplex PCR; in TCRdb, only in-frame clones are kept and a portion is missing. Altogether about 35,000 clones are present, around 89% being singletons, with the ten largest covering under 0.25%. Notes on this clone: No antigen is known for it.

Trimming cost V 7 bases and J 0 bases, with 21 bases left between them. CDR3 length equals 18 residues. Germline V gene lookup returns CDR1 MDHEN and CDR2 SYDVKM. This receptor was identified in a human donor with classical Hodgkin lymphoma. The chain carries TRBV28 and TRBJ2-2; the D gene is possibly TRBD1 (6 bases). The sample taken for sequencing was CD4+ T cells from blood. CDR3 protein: CASKTPIGGNANTGELFF. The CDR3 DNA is TGTGCCAGCAAAACTCCGATTGGGGGCAATGCGAACACCGGGGAGCTGTTTTTT.